This is a list of T cell receptor beta chains from one sample in a study of blood T cell repertoires in COVID-19. Profiled with immunoSEQ multiplex PCR; TCRdb holds only in-frame clones, not every one. The profile shows approximately 150,000 clones, roughly 80% of them singletons. Sequencing input: peripheral blood. These receptors originate from a man aged 70-80 years who had recovered from COVID-19. The CDR3 runs from the conserved cysteine through the conserved F or W. Fields, in order: clone size, D gene, J gene, CDR3 length, V gene, CDR3 protein, CDR3 DNA. The D gene is left open where the match is weak. Rows give clone size only sometimes, using once, few, many, or a class for an expanded clone.

>few|NA|TRBJ2-3|14|TRBV5-1
CASSGGQGLGTQYF
TGCGCCAGCAGCGGGGGACAGGGACTAGGTACGCAGTATTTT
>NA|TRBD1|TRBJ2-7|12|TRBV29-1
CSVPTGPDEQYF
TGCAGCGTACCGACAGGGCCCGACGAGCAGTACTTC
>NA|TRBD1|TRBJ1-4|15|TRBV9
CASSVTTGGREKLFF
TGTGCCAGCAGCGTTACGACAGGGGGGAGGGAAAAACTGTTTTTT
>NA|NA|TRBJ1-4|11|TRBV29-1
CSVARSEKLFF
TGCAGCGTTGCGAGGAGCGAAAAACTGTTTTTT
>NA|NA|TRBJ1-6|13|TRBV27
CASSNGYNSPLHF
TGTGCCAGCAGTAACGGCTATAATTCACCCCTCCACTTT
>once|TRBD2|TRBJ2-3|15|TRBV5-4
CASSPGLESTDTQYF
TGTGCCAGCAGCCCGGGACTAGAAAGCACAGATACGCAGTATTTT
>NA|NA|TRBJ2-1|16|TRBV6-2/TRBV6-3
CASSSPGSSSYNEQFF
TGTGCCAGCAGTTCCCCCGGGAGTTCCTCCTACAATGAGCAGTTCTTC
>NA|NA|TRBJ2-2|14|TRBV19
CASSIDPLAGELFF
TGTGCCAGTAGTATAGATCCTCTCGCCGGGGAGCTGTTTTTT
>NA|TRBD2|TRBJ2-2|14|TRBV4-1
CATKAGVITGELFF
TGCGCCACAAAAGCGGGAGTGATCACCGGGGAGCTGTTTTTT
>NA|NA|TRBJ1-1|15|TRBV14
CASSPVAGMDTEAFF
TGTGCCAGCAGCCCTGTCGCAGGGATGGACACTGAAGCTTTCTTT
>NA|TRBD1|TRBJ1-5|15|TRBV5-1
CASSLEGQGDQPQHF
TGCGCCAGCAGCTTGGAAGGACAGGGGGATCAGCCCCAGCATTTT
>NA|TRBD1|TRBJ1-1|15|TRBV6-5
CASSYWDRGHRSAFF
TGTGCCAGCAGTTACTGGGACAGGGGGCATCGATCGGCTTTCTTT
>NA|TRBD2|TRBJ2-7|16|TRBV5-1
CASSLGGLAGAYEQYF
TGCGCCAGCAGCTTGGGAGGACTAGCGGGAGCCTACGAGCAGTACTTC
>NA|NA|TRBJ2-5|13|TRBV6-5
CASTPGSKETQYF
TGTGCCAGCACTCCGGGGAGCAAAGAGACCCAGTACTTC
>NA|NA|TRBJ1-6|16|TRBV5-4
CASSSMTGTPNSPLHF
TGTGCCAGCAGCTCTATGACCGGGACACCTAATTCACCCCTCCACTTT
>once|NA|TRBJ1-1|16|TRBV5-1
CASSRGTAAENTEAFF
TGCGCCAGCAGCCGCGGGACTGCCGCGGAGAACACTGAAGCTTTCTTT
>few|NA|TRBJ1-2|14|TRBV11-3
CASSLGPGADGYTF
TGTGCCAGCAGCTTAGGCCCAGGGGCGGATGGCTACACCTTC
>NA|TRBD1|TRBJ1-2|15|TRBV4-1
CASSQADRDNYGYTF
TGCGCCAGCAGCCAAGCGGACAGGGACAACTATGGCTACACCTTC
>NA|NA|TRBJ1-2|15|TRBV27
CASTPNDRLYLGYTF
TGTGCCAGCACCCCCAACGACAGGCTCTATTTAGGCTACACCTTC
>NA|TRBD2|TRBJ2-2|15|TRBV18
CASSPRAGVTGELFF
TGTGCCAGCTCACCAAGGGCGGGAGTAACCGGGGAGCTGTTTTTT
>NA|TRBD1|TRBJ2-7|19|TRBV7-9
CASSYGPGQGYVDSYEQYF
TGTGCCAGCAGTTACGGACCGGGACAGGGCTACGTAGACTCCTACGAGCAGTACTTC
>NA|TRBD1|TRBJ2-1|17|TRBV9
CASSTLRGQGDYNEQFF
TGTGCCAGCAGCACTCTGAGGGGCCAGGGGGATTACAATGAGCAGTTCTTC
>NA|NA|TRBJ2-1|16|TRBV18
CASSPLDAAGWDEQFF
TGTGCCAGCTCACCACTCGACGCAGCAGGCTGGGATGAGCAGTTCTTC
>NA|TRBD2|TRBJ2-1|16|TRBV27
CASSLWLAGAGNEQFF
TGTGCCAGCAGTTTATGGCTAGCGGGAGCTGGAAATGAGCAGTTCTTC
>NA|TRBD2|TRBJ2-7|15|TRBV6-6
CASSYSPGGGYEQYF
TGTGCCAGCAGTTACAGCCCGGGGGGGGGCTACGAGCAGTACTTC
>once|TRBD2|TRBJ2-7|14|TRBV7-2
CASRPGLAGNEQYF
TGTGCCAGCAGACCGGGACTAGCGGGAAACGAGCAGTACTTC
>NA|TRBD2|TRBJ2-1|16|TRBV6-6
CASRTGTRGIGPGQFF
TGTGCCAGCAGAACCGGGACTAGGGGTATAGGGCCCGGGCAGTTCTTC
>NA|TRBD2|TRBJ2-2|15|TRBV5-1
CASSDPGLGSGELFF
TGCGCCAGCAGTGACCCGGGACTAGGTTCCGGGGAGCTGTTTTTT
>NA|TRBD2|TRBJ2-3|13|TRBV2
CASGTISTDTQYF
TGTGCCAGCGGGACTATAAGCACAGATACGCAGTATTTT
>NA|TRBD2|TRBJ2-1|15|TRBV7-9
CASSGRLAGPGGRFF
TGTGCCAGCAGCGGGCGACTAGCGGGACCGGGGGGACGGTTCTTC
>few|TRBD1|TRBJ1-3|15|TRBV3-1/TRBV3-2
CASSRRTGSGNTIYF
TGTGCCAGCAGCCGACGGACAGGGTCTGGAAACACCATATATTTT
>NA|NA|TRBJ2-6|14|TRBV5-6
CASSFGAGANVLTF
TGTGCCAGCAGCTTCGGGGCTGGGGCCAACGTCCTGACTTTC
>NA|TRBD2|TRBJ2-1|17|TRBV27
CASSLSSREGQYNEQFF
TGTGCCAGCAGTTTATCGAGCAGGGAGGGCCAGTACAATGAGCAGTTCTTC
>once|NA|TRBJ1-5|15|TRBV30
CAWNSGFYSNQPQHF
TGTGCCTGGAATTCGGGGTTCTATAGCAATCAGCCCCAGCATTTT
>once|TRBD1|TRBJ1-5|15|TRBV7-9
CASSLGATGDQPQHF
TGTGCCAGCAGCTTAGGAGCGACAGGGGATCAGCCCCAGCATTTT
>once|TRBD1|TRBJ1-4|14|TRBV7-9
CASSLTGVNEKLFF
TGTGCCAGCAGCTTGACAGGGGTCAATGAAAAACTGTTTTTT
>few|NA|TRBJ2-7|12|TRBV10-1
CASSESRGRQYF
TGCGCCAGCAGTGAGTCCCGGGGAAGGCAGTACTTC
>NA|NA|TRBJ2-1|16|TRBV4-1
CASSQDSVMSRNEQFF
TGCGCCAGCAGCCAAGATTCGGTTATGTCTCGCAATGAGCAGTTCTTC
>NA|TRBD1|TRBJ2-1|16|TRBV27
CASSPPSGDRFNEQFF
TGTGCCAGCAGTCCCCCCTCAGGGGACAGGTTCAATGAGCAGTTCTTC
>NA|NA|TRBJ2-7|15|TRBV4-2
CASSLEAESSYEQYF
TGTGCCAGCAGCCTAGAAGCGGAAAGCTCCTACGAGCAGTACTTC
>NA|TRBD1|TRBJ1-4|12|TRBV19
CASRQGGEKLFF
TGTGCCAGTCGACAGGGTGGTGAAAAACTGTTTTTT
>NA|NA|TRBJ2-7|14|TRBV19
CASSIQGTTYEQYF
TGTGCCAGTAGTATTCAGGGGACAACCTACGAGCAGTACTTC
>once|TRBD2|TRBJ2-3|14|TRBV3-1/TRBV3-2
CATELAGDSDTQYF
TGTGCCACCGAACTAGCGGGAGACTCAGATACGCAGTATTTT
>NA|TRBD2|TRBJ2-1|15|TRBV19
CASRTGTSVYNEQFF
TGTGCCAGTAGAACCGGGACTAGCGTTTACAATGAGCAGTTCTTC
>NA|TRBD2|TRBJ2-1|17|TRBV4-1
CASSLQTSSMTGNEQFF
TGCGCCAGCAGCCTCCAGACTAGCTCAATGACGGGCAATGAGCAGTTCTTC
>NA|NA|TRBJ1-5|16|TRBV30
CAWSFQGLSSNQPQHF
TGTGCCTGGAGTTTCCAGGGGTTGTCTAGCAATCAGCCCCAGCATTTT
>once|NA|TRBJ2-3|11|TRBV29-1
CSVRVTDTQYF
TGCAGCGTAAGAGTCACAGATACGCAGTATTTT
>once|TRBD1|TRBJ1-1|17|TRBV5-1
CASSLGARWTGNTEAFF
TGCGCCAGCAGCTTGGGGGCTAGGTGGACAGGGAACACTGAAGCTTTCTTT
>once|TRBD1|TRBJ2-5|14|TRBV5-1
CASSLAGTGETQYF
TGCGCCAGCAGCTTGGCCGGGACAGGAGAGACCCAGTACTTC
>few|TRBD1|TRBJ1-5|15|TRBV9
CASSVGQGTNQPQHF
TGTGCCAGCAGCGTAGGACAGGGAACAAATCAGCCCCAGCATTTT
>NA|NA|TRBJ2-7|16|TRBV3-1/TRBV3-2
CASSDYLRTLSYEQYF
TGTGCCAGCAGCGACTACCTCAGGACCCTCTCCTACGAGCAGTACTTC
>NA|TRBD2|TRBJ2-7|16|TRBV4-1
CASSPTETSGRYEQYF
TGCGCCAGCAGCCCCACGGAAACTAGCGGGAGGTACGAGCAGTACTTC